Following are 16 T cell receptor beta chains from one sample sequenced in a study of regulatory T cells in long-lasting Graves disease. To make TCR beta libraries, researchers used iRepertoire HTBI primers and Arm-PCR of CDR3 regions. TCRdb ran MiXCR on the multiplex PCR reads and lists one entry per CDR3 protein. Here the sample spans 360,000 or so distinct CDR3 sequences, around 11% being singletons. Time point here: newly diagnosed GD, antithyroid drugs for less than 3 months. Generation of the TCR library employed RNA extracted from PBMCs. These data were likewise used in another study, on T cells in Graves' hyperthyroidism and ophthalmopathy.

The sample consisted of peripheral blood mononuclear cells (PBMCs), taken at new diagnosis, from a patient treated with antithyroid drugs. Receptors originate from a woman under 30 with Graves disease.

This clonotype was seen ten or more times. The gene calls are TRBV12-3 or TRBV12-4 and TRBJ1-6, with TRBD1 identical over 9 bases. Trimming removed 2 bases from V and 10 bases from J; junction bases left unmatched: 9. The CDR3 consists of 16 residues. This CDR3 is CASSLRAGTGSSPLHF. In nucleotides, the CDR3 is TGTGCCAGCAGTTTAAGGGCCGGGACAGGGAGCTCACCCCTCCACTTT.

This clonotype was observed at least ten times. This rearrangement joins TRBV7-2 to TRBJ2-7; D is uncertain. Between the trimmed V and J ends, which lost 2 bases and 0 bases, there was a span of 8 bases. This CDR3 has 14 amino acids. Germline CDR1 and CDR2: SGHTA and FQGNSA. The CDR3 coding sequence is TGTGCCAGCAGCTTATATGTGAGCTCCTACGAGCAGTACTTC. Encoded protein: CASSLYVSSYEQYF.

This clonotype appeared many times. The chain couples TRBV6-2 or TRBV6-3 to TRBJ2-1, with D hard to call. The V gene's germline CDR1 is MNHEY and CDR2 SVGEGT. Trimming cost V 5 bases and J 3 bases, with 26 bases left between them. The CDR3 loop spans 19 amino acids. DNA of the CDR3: TGTGCCAGCAGTCAGACCCTTCCCAGACGGGCCAAGATCTACAATGAGCAGTTCTTC. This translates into CASSQTLPRRAKIYNEQFF.

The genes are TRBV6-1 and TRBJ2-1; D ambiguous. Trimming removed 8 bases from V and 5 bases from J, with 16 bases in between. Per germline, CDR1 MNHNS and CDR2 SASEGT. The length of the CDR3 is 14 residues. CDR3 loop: CASLRYPADNEQFF. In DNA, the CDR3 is TGTGCCAGCTTGCGGTACCCTGCCGACAATGAGCAGTTCTTC.

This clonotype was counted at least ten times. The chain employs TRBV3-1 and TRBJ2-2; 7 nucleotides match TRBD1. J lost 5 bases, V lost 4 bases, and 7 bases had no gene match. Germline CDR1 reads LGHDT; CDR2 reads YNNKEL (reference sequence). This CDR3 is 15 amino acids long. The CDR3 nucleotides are TGTGCCAGCAGCCTCGAAGGGGGCTGGACCGGGGAGCTGTTTTTT. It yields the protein CASSLEGGWTGELFF.

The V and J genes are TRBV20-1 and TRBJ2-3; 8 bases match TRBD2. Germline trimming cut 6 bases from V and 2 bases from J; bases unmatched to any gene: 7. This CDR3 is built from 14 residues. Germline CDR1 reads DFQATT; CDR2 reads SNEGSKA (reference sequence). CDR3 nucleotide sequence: TGCAGTGCGCGAGCGGGGGCGTACACAGATACGCAGTATTTT. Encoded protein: CSARAGAYTDTQYF.

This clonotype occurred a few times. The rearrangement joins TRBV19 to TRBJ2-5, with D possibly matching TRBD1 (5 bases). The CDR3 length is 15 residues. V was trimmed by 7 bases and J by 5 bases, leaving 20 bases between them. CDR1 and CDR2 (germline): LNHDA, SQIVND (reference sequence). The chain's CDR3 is CASNRRAHQGETQYF. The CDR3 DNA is TGTGCCAGTAATCGACGGGCCCACCAGGGTGAGACCCAGTACTTC.

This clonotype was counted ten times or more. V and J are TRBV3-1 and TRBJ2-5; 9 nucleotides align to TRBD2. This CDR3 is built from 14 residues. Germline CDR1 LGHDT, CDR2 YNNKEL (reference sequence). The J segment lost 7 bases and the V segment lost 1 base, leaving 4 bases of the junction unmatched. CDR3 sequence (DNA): TGTGCCAGCAGCCAAGGTCTGACTAGCGGGACCCAGTACTTC. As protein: CASSQGLTSGTQYF.

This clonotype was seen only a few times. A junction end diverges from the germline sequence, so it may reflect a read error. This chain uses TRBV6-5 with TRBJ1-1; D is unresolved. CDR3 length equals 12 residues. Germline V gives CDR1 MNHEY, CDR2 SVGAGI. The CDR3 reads CASSYPNTEALF. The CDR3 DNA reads TGTGCCAGCAGTTACCCCAACACTGAAGCTCTCTTT.

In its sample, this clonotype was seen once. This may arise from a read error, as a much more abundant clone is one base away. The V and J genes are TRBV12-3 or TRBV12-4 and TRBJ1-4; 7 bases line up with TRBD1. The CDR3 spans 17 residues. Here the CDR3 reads CASSFRGGRGGNEKPFF. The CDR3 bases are TGTGCCAGCAGTTTCAGGGGGGGCCGTGGGGGAAATGAAAAACCGTTTTTT.

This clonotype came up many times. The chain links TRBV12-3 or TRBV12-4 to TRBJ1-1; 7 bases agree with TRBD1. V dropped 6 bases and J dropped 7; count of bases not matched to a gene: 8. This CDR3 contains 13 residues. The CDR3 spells CASSDTGTDEAFF. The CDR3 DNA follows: TGTGCCAGCAGCGATACCGGGACAGATGAAGCTTTCTTT.

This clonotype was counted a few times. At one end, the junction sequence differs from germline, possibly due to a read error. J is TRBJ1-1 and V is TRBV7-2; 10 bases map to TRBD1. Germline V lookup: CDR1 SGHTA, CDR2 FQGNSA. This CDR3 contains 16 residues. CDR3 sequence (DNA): TGCGCCAGCAGCCAAGATACGACAGGGGGCTTGATCGAAGCTTTCTTT. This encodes CASSQDTTGGLIEAFF.

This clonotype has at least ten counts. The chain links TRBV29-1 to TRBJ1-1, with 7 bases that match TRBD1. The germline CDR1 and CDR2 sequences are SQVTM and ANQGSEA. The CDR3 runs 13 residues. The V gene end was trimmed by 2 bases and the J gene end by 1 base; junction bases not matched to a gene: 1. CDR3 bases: TGCAGCGTTGAACGGGACAGGAACACTGAAGCTTTCTTT. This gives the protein CSVERDRNTEAFF.

The CDR3 loop reads CASSQVVQDSYNSPLHF. Here the CDR3 DNA reads TGCGCCAGCAGCCAAGTCGTCCAGGACTCCTATAATTCACCCCTCCACTTT. V and J are TRBV4-3 and TRBJ1-6; D not certain. The CDR3 is 17 amino acids. V lost 1 base to trimming and J lost 0 bases, with 10 bases between them. Germline CDR1 LGHNA, CDR2 YSLEER.

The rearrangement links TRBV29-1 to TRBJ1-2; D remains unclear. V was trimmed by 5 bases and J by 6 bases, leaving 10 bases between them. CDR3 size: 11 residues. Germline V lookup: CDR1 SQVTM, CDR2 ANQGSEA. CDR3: CSVPSTDGYTF. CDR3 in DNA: TGCAGCGTTCCGTCTACCGATGGCTACACCTTC.

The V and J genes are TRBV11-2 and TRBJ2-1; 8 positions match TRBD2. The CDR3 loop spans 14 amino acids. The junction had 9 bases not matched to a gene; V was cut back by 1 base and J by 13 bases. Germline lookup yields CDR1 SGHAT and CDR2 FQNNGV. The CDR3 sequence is CASSLVGGGGSQFF. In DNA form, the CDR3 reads TGTGCCAGCAGCTTAGTCGGGGGCGGGGGGTCTCAGTTCTTC.